This T cell receptor beta chain was profiled in a study of T cells after yellow fever vaccination. Points from the study as a whole: Although most clonotypes did not, a small share appeared in both CD4 and CD8 compartments. Clones from primary vaccination mostly reappeared after the booster (about 97% CD4, around 90% CD8). FACS-sorted repertoires could harbor abundant contaminating bulk-population clonotypes.

TCR cDNA, made by 5'RACE template switching, carried an added universal primer site and UMIs. TCRdb ran MiXCR on the 5' RACE reads and lists one entry per CDR3 protein. This sample yields around 100,000 distinct CDR3 sequences, of which around 8.6% are seen a single time; 25% belongs to the top ten. The CDR3 runs 11 residues. Deletions cut 6 bases from V and 7 bases from J, with 10 bases between. This clonotype was observed many times. Its antigen remains unidentified. The sample in question was CD8+ T cells sorted from PBMCs, obtained 45 days after the yellow fever booster vaccination. The chain couples TRBV23-1 to TRBJ2-7; D call uncertain. TRBV23-1 is treated as an ORF (open reading frame) with a function not yet certain. The TCR originated in a man aged 25-45 years who received the YFV17D yellow fever vaccine. The CDR3 reads CASSLKKEQYF. The CDR3 coding sequence is TGCGCCAGCAGCCTCAAAAAGGAGCAGTACTTC.